The 7 T cell receptor beta chains reported below all come from one sample, sequenced in a study of blood T cell repertoires in COVID-19. The method was immunoSEQ multiplex PCR; TCRdb's version includes in-frame clones alone and lacks a portion of them. The sample includes 200,000 to 250,000 clones, roughly four fifths of them seen just once. Specimen: PBMCs or T cells enriched from blood (not recorded which). The source of these receptors is a man aged 35 to 55 who had recovered from COVID-19.

The V call is TRBV5-4, the J call TRBJ1-2; 8 nucleotides line up with TRBD1. The length of the CDR3 is 16 residues. From germline, CDR1 is SGHNT and CDR2 YYREEE (reference sequence). The ends lost 0 bases at V and 6 bases at J; junction bases unmatched: 10. The CDR3 DNA is TGTGCCAGCAGCTTGGCTCCTAAGACAGGGGATCATGGCTACACCTTC. It encodes CASSLAPKTGDHGYTF.

The chain uses TRBV10-3 and TRBJ2-1, with D maybe TRBD1 (6 bases). The CDR3 consists of 17 residues. Trimming pared 0 bases from V and 5 bases from J, leaving 17 bases between. Germline V lookup: CDR1 ENHRY, CDR2 SYGVKD. The CDR3 loop is CAISESGRGARDNEQFF. The CDR3 DNA is TGTGCCATCAGTGAGTCGGGCAGGGGCGCGAGGGACAATGAGCAGTTCTTC.

This chain connects TRBV6-6 to TRBJ1-1; a possible D gene is TRBD1 (5 bases). Germline V gene lookup returns CDR1 MNHNY and CDR2 SVGAGI (reference sequence). The ends were cut back, 9 bases at V and 1 base at J, with 12 bases in the middle. CDR3 length: 13 residues. CDR3 sequence: CASADGQNTEAFF. In DNA form, the CDR3 reads TGTGCCAGTGCTGATGGACAGAACACTGAAGCTTTCTTT.

This clone was seen repeatedly, ten times or more. The chain links TRBV6-5 to TRBJ1-3; tentatively, D is TRBD1 (5 bases). The CDR3 contains 13 residues. Germline assignment: CDR1 MNHEY and CDR2 SVGAGI. The germline V and J ends were trimmed by 7 bases and 2 bases, with 9 bases remaining between them. CDR3 in amino acids: CASMGGTGNTIYF. The DNA of the CDR3 is TGTGCCAGCATGGGGGGAACTGGAAACACCATATATTTT.

The V and J genes are TRBV5-1 and TRBJ2-3; perhaps TRBD2 as D (6 bases). CDR3 length equals 14 residues. With 7 bases removed from V and 2 bases from J, the gap between germline ends came to 14 bases. Germline V CDR1 and CDR2: SGHRS, YFSETQ. The CDR3 region has the DNA TGCGCCAGCGCGCGGGACGGATTCACAGATACGCAGTATTTT. Translation: CASARDGFTDTQYF.

The chain combines TRBV5-4 with TRBJ1-4; no reliable D call. The CDR3 spans 14 residues. From germline, CDR1 is SGHNT and CDR2 YYREEE (reference sequence). The germline V and J ends were trimmed by 3 bases and 8 bases, with 14 bases remaining between them. The CDR3 loop reads CASSSGGVREKLFF. CDR3 coding DNA: TGTGCCAGCAGCTCGGGAGGCGTGCGGGAAAAACTGTTTTTT.

CDR3 region: CASSPRGAIYEQYF. CDR3 coding DNA: TGTGCCAGCAGCCCCCGGGGAGCTATCTACGAGCAGTACTTC. The chain links TRBV28 to TRBJ2-7; tentative D call: TRBD2 (5 bases). Trimming stripped 6 bases from V and 3 bases from J, with 15 bases between. This CDR3 contains 14 residues. Germline CDR1 is MDHEN and CDR2 is SYDVKM. Drawing the rest from reference TRBV28 and TRBJ2-7, the complete variable domain is DVKVTQSSRYLVKRTGEKVFLECVQDMDHENMFWYRQDPGLGLRLIYFSYDVKMKEKGDIPEGYSVSREKKERFSLILESASTNQTSMYLCASSPRGAIYEQYFGPGTRLTVT.